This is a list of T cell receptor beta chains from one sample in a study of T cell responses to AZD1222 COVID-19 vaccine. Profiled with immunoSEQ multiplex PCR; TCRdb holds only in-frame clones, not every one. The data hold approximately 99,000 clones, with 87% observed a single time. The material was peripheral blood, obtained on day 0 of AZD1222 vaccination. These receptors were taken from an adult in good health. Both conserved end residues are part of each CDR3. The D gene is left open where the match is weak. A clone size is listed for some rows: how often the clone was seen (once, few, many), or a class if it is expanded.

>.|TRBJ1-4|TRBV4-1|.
CASSQGIAGSSAEKLFF
TGCGCCAGCAGCCAAGGAATAGCCGGAAGCTCGGCTGAAAAACTGTTTTTT
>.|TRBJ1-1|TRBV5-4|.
CASSLESTVNTEAFF
TGTGCCAGCAGCTTGGAGTCCACAGTGAACACTGAAGCTTTCTTT
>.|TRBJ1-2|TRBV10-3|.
CAISETANYGYTF
TGTGCCATCAGTGAAACAGCTAACTATGGCTACACCTTC
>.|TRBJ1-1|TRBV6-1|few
CASSESGVDDTEAFF
TGTGCCAGCAGTGAATCGGGGGTGGATGACACTGAAGCTTTCTTT
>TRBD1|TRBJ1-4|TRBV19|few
CASTPSTGGVEKLFF
TGTGCCAGTACCCCATCGACAGGGGGCGTGGAAAAACTGTTTTTT
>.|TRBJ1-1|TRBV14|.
CASTSSGRTNTEAFF
TGTGCCAGCACCTCAAGCGGGAGGACGAACACTGAAGCTTTCTTT
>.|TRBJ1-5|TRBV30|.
CAWSVQLHQPQHF
TGTGCCTGGAGTGTACAGCTTCATCAGCCCCAGCATTTT
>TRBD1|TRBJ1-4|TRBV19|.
CASREAGTGYEKLFF
TGTGCCAGTAGGGAAGCCGGGACAGGGTATGAAAAACTGTTTTTT
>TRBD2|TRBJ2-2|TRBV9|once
CASNGLAGGGGELFF
TGTGCCAGCAATGGACTAGCGGGGGGAGGCGGGGAGCTGTTTTTT
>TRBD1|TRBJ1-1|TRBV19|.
CASSLGQGLTEAFF
TGTGCCAGTAGTCTGGGACAGGGTCTCACTGAAGCTTTCTTT
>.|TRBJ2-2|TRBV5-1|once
CASSLRQGKDGELFF
TGTGCCAGCAGCTTACGGCAGGGGAAGGACGGGGAGCTGTTTTTT
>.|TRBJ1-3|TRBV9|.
CASSLAGRGNTIYF
TGTGCCAGCAGCCTCGCAGGGAGAGGAAACACCATATATTTT
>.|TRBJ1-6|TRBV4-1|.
CASSRTGGTGSPLHF
TGCGCCAGCAGCAGGACGGGGGGAACGGGATCACCCCTCCACTTT
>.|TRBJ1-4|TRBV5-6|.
CASSWRRREKLFF
TGTGCCAGCAGCTGGCGCAGGAGGGAAAAACTGTTTTTT
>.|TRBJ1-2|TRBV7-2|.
CASSPWGQANYGYTF
TGTGCCAGCAGCCCATGGGGGCAAGCTAACTATGGCTACACCTTC
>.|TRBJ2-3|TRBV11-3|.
CASTRAYQSDTQYF
TGTGCCAGCACCCGAGCTTACCAGAGTGATACGCAGTATTTT
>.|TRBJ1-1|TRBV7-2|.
CASSLGGTYTEAFF
TGTGCCAGCAGCTTAGGCGGCACCTACACTGAAGCTTTCTTT
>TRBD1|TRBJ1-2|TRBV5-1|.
CASSLVGGGYGYTF
TGCGCCAGCAGCTTGGTAGGGGGCGGCTATGGCTACACCTTC
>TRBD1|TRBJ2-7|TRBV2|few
CASSLGTGVGQYF
TGTGCCAGCAGTCTTGGGACAGGGGTCGGGCAGTACTTC
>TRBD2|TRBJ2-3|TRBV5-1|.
CASSQGRGGTDTQYF
TGTGCCAGCAGCCAAGGTCGGGGAGGGACAGATACGCAGTATTTT
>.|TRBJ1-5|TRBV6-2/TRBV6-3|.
CASSPDRSGGLSSNQPQHF
TGTGCCAGCAGCCCCGATCGATCAGGAGGGTTAAGTAGCAATCAGCCCCAGCATTTT
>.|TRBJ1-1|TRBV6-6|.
CASRPDRNTEAFF
TGTGCCAGCAGGCCCGACCGGAACACTGAAGCTTTCTTT
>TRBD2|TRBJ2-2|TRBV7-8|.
CASRQGLAGTGELFF
TGTGCCAGCAGACAGGGACTAGCGGGAACCGGGGAGCTGTTTTTT
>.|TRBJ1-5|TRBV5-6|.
CASRTGNQPQHF
TGTGCCAGCAGGACGGGGAATCAGCCCCAGCATTTT
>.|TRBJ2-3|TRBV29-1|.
CSVIHAAGSTDTQYF
TGCAGCGTCATCCACGCGGCAGGGAGCACAGATACGCAGTATTTT
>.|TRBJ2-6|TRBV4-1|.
CASRRAAPGVLTF
TGCGCCAGCAGGCGAGCGGCCCCCGGCGTCCTGACTTTC
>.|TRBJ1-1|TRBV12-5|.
CASGLVVGGDGTEAFF
TGTGCTAGTGGTTTGGTAGTCGGTGGGGACGGCACTGAAGCTTTCTTT
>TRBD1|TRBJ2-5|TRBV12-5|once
CASQARGQETQYF
TGTGCTAGTCAGGCCAGGGGGCAAGAGACCCAGTACTTC
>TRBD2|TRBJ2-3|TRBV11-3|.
CASSLDWRGDTDTQYF
TGTGCCAGCAGCTTAGATTGGCGGGGGGACACAGATACGCAGTATTTT
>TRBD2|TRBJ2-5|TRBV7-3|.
CASSSRGGETQYF
TGTGCCAGCAGCTCCCGGGGGGGAGAGACCCAGTACTTC
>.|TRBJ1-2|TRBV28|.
CASRSPRAGLPGYTF
TGTGCCAGCAGGTCCCCGAGGGCCGGCCTCCCGGGCTACACCTTC
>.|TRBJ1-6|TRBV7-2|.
CASSLRQDNSPLHF
TGTGCCAGCAGCCTCCGACAGGATAATTCACCCCTCCACTTT
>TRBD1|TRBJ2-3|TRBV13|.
CASSTQGVWGYTDTQYF
TGTGCCAGCAGCACCCAGGGGGTATGGGGGTACACAGATACGCAGTATTTT
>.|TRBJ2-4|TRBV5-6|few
CASSLRTQGLAKNIQYF
TGTGCCAGCAGCTTGCGAACCCAGGGACTAGCCAAAAACATTCAGTACTTC
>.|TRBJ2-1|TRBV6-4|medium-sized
CASSDQSASSYNEQFF
TGTGCCAGCAGTGACCAGAGCGCGAGCTCCTACAATGAGCAGTTCTTC
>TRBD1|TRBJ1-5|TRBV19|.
CAISQGARGQPQHF
TGTGCCATTTCACAGGGGGCTCGGGGTCAGCCCCAGCATTTT
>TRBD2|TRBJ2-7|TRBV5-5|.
CASKTSLAGLYEQYF
TGTGCCAGCAAAACGTCCCTAGCGGGACTCTACGAGCAGTACTTC
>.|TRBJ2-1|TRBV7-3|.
CASSFHAQGTPYNEQFF
TGTGCCAGCAGTTTCCACGCCCAGGGTACCCCCTACAATGAGCAGTTCTTC
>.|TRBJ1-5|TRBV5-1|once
CASSPEGGFYQPQHF
TGCGCCAGCAGCCCCGAGGGGGGTTTTTATCAGCCCCAGCATTTT
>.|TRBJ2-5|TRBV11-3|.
CASSHNVKIGPEETQYF
TGTGCCAGCAGCCACAACGTGAAGATCGGGCCGGAAGAGACCCAGTACTTC
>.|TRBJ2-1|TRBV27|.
CASSFVGSYNEQFF
TGTGCCAGCAGTTTCGTTGGCAGCTACAATGAGCAGTTCTTC
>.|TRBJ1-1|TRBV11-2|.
CASRVVGRFTVKAFF
TGTGCCAGCAGAGTCGTTGGGAGATTCACTGTAAAAGCTTTCTTT
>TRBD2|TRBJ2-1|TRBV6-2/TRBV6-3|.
CASSDPRGSGTVDEQFF
TGTGCCAGCAGCGATCCGCGGGGTAGCGGGACGGTTGATGAGCAGTTCTTC
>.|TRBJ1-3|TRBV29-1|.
CSVEGRVPSGNTIYF
TGCAGCGTTGAGGGCAGGGTCCCCTCTGGAAACACCATATATTTT
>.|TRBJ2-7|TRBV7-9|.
CASSSPTLRVHEQYF
TGTGCCAGCAGCTCACCTACTCTTAGGGTCCACGAGCAGTACTTC
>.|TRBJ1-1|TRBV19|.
CASSMGFEGMNTEAFF
TGTGCCAGTAGTATGGGGTTCGAGGGAATGAACACTGAAGCTTTCTTT